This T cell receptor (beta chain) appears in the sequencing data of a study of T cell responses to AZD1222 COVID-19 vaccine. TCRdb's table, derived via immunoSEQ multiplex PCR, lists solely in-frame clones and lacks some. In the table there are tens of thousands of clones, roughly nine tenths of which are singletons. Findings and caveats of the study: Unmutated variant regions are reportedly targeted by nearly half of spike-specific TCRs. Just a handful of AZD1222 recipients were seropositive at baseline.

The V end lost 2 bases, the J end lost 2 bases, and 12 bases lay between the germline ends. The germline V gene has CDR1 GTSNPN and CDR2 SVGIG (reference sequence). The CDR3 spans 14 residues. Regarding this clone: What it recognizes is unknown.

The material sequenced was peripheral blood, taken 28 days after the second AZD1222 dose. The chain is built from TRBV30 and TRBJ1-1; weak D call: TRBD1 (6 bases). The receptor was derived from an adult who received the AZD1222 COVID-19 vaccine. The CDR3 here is CAWSRRGGNTEAFF. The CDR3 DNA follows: TGTGCCTGGAGTCGCAGGGGTGGTAACACTGAAGCTTTCTTT.